The 13 T cell receptor beta chains below were found in one sample sequenced in a study of T cells in Graves' hyperthyroidism and ophthalmopathy. The TCR beta CDR3 regions underwent amplification using RNA transcripts as the source. A set of HTBI primers served as the primers for a first-round RT-PCR of the TCR CDR3. From the multiplex PCR reads, TCRdb called clonotypes with MiXCR, one entry per CDR3 protein. In the table there are around 600,000 distinct CDR3 sequences, roughly 15% of which are singletons. Sequencing was performed on blood. These receptors all come from a woman aged 45-65 years with Graves' ophthalmopathy.

On this clonotype: One base away lies a much larger clone, so this may be a sequencing read error. The chain couples TRBV12-3 or TRBV12-4 to TRBJ2-3; a weak D match, TRBD2 (6 bases). CDR3 size: 15 residues. V was pared by 6 bases and J by 5 bases, with 18 bases between. CDR3: CASRKSHGGVDTQYF. CDR3 DNA: TGTGCCAGCAGGAAGTCCCATGGAGGGGTAGATACGCAGTATTTT.

This clonotype has only a few counts. The chain joins TRBV3-1 to TRBJ1-5; D gene ambiguous. The CDR3 length is 14 residues. Germline lookup yields CDR1 LGHDT and CDR2 YNNKEL (reference sequence). Trimming removed 2 bases from V and 0 bases from J, with 5 bases in between. CDR3 sequence: CASSQHSSNQPQHF. CDR3 bases: TGTGCCAGCAGCCAACACTCTAGCAATCAGCCCCAGCATTTT.

The V gene is TRBV5-6, the J gene TRBJ1-1; 8 bases fit TRBD1. J lost 4 bases, V lost 2 bases, and 4 bases had no gene match. CDR3 length: 14 residues. CDR1 is SGHDT, CDR2 YYEEEE, per germline. The CDR3 loop reads CASSFRGRITEAFF. CDR3 coding DNA: TGTGCCAGCAGCTTCAGGGGGCGGATCACTGAAGCTTTCTTT.

This clonotype was observed a handful of times. The chain uses TRBV15 and TRBJ1-2; perhaps TRBD1 as D (6 bases). V lost 1 base and J 2 bases, leaving 17 bases between the germline ends. The CDR3 sequence is 17 residues long. Germline CDR1 and CDR2: LNHNV and YYDKDF (reference sequence). DNA of the CDR3: TGTGCCACCAGCAGAGTCGGTGGGGGCCGGGGAAACTATGGCTACACCTTC. This sequence encodes CATSRVGGGRGNYGYTF.

The chain couples TRBV27 to TRBJ1-2, with D maybe TRBD1 (5 bases). The CDR3 loop spans 15 amino acids. Germline V gene data show CDR1 as MNHEY and CDR2 as SMNVEV (reference sequence). V gave up 5 bases and J gave up 2 bases, with 15 bases separating them. The CDR3 loop reads CASSLRTDINYGYTF. The DNA of the CDR3 is TGTGCCAGCAGTCTCAGAACGGACATAAACTATGGCTACACCTTC.

This clonotype has ten or more counts. The chain uses TRBV4-3 and TRBJ2-3, with 12 bases lining up with TRBD2. Germline loops: CDR1 LGHNA, CDR2 YSLEER. The CDR3 runs 17 residues. V lost 0 bases and J lost 3; bases outside the gene matches: 4. Here the CDR3 DNA reads TGCGCCAGCAGCCAAGATCGGACTAGCGGGAAAACAGATACGCAGTATTTT. Encoded protein: CASSQDRTSGKTDTQYF.

The chain has TRBV20-1 and TRBJ2-4; weak D call: TRBD2 (6 bases). Germline V lookup: CDR1 DFQATT, CDR2 SNEGSKA (reference sequence). The V end lost 6 bases, the J end lost 5 bases, and 17 bases lay between the germline ends. This CDR3 has 14 amino acids. The CDR3 sequence: CSAPSGQFENIQYF. DNA for the CDR3: TGCAGTGCACCGAGCGGGCAATTCGAAAACATTCAGTACTTC.

In its sample, this clonotype was seen many times. The V and J genes are TRBV28 and TRBJ2-1; 11 bases agree with TRBD1. CDR1 MDHEN and CDR2 SYDVKM come from the germline V gene. The CDR3 contains 15 residues. V shed 3 bases, J shed 7 bases, and the junction held 5 bases outside the gene matches. The CDR3 sequence is CASSFLGQGANEQFF. CDR3 in DNA: TGTGCCAGCAGTTTTCTTGGACAGGGGGCGAATGAGCAGTTCTTC.

The chain is built from TRBV6-2 or TRBV6-3 and TRBJ2-2; 7 bases are a match to TRBD1. Germline V lookup: CDR1 MNHEY, CDR2 SVGEGT. The ends lost 0 bases at V and 7 bases at J; junction bases unmatched: 5. This CDR3 has 15 residues. CDR3 nucleotide sequence: TGTGCCAGCAGTTACTCGAGACAGGGCGGCGGGGAGCTGTTTTTT. Translated, it gives CASSYSRQGGGELFF.

At least ten counts were recorded for this clonotype. CDR3 sequence: CASKAVGGAPGELFF. CDR3 in DNA: TGTGCCAGCAAGGCGGTTGGGGGGGCGCCCGGGGAGCTGTTTTTT. This chain links TRBV7-2 with TRBJ2-2, with D perhaps matching TRBD2 (7 bases). This CDR3 spans 15 amino acids. Germline V gene data show CDR1 as SGHTA and CDR2 as FQGNSA. Trimming took off 7 bases at V and 6 bases at J, with 18 bases between the two ends. The variable domain in full, completed from reference TRBV7-2 and TRBJ2-2, reads GAGVSQSPSNKVTEKGKDVELRCDPISGHTALYWYRQSLGQGLEFLIYFQGNSAPDKSGLPSDRFSAERTGGSVSTLTIQRTQQEDSAVYLCASKAVGGAPGELFFGEGSRLTVL.

This clonotype was recorded at least ten times. The chain has TRBV20-1 and TRBJ1-2, with TRBD1 identical over 8 bases. J was trimmed by 6 bases and V by 0 bases; bases with no gene match: 6. The CDR3 runs to 14 residues. Germline V gene lookup returns CDR1 DFQATT and CDR2 SNEGSKA (reference sequence). The CDR3 DNA reads as TGCAGTGCTAGAGATCTTGACAGGGGTCATGGCTACACCTTC. Translated: CSARDLDRGHGYTF.

This clonotype has a count of ten or more. The chain carries TRBV28 and TRBJ2-7; D not resolved. Germline V gene lookup returns CDR1 MDHEN and CDR2 SYDVKM. V shed 6 bases and J shed 3 bases, with 9 bases lying between them. The CDR3 loop spans 12 amino acids. CDR3 amino acids: CASSLTNYEQYF. The CDR3 DNA is TGTGCCAGCAGCTTAACTAACTACGAGCAGTACTTC.

The chain links TRBV10-3 to TRBJ1-5; 7 positions agree with TRBD1. The CDR3 contains 17 residues. Per the germline V gene, CDR1 is ENHRY and CDR2 is SYGVKD. Unmatched junction bases numbered 11, after V lost 4 bases and J lost 2 bases. The DNA of the CDR3 is TGTGCCATCAGTGGCCGGGACAGTCGTAGAGGCAATCAGCCCCAGCATTTT. Encoded protein: CAISGRDSRRGNQPQHF.